This is a list of T cell receptor beta chains from one sample in a study of metastatic and nonmetastatic thyroid tumors. TCRdb re-called the PCR reads via MiXCR. This table has tens of thousands of clones, 20% to 30% appearing once. Sequences were obtained from tumor tissue. These receptors were taken from a male donor with papillary thyroid cancer or a benign thyroid nodule (not recorded which). Some clones in this sample may be carry-over from other donors' samples. CDR3s include the opening cysteine and the closing phenylalanine or tryptophan. D genes are given only for firm matches. Clone size appears in some rows only: once, few, many, or a class for an expanded clone.

>TRBJ1-6|.|TRBV6-5|.
TGTGCCAGCAGTTACTCCCGGCTAGCGGGAGGCTACGAGCAGTACTTT
CASSYSRLAGGYEQYF
>TRBJ2-7|.|TRBV28|few
TGTGCCAGCATCGCCTGGACATTTTCCTACGAGCAGTACTTC
CASIAWTFSYEQYF
>TRBJ1-1|TRBD1|TRBV28|many
TGTGCCAGCAGTATCCCGGGACAGGGGAAAGCTTTCTTT
CASSIPGQGKAFF
>TRBJ2-7|.|TRBV7-9|.
TGTGCCAGTAAACCGGGAGAGGGTGGAGAGCAGTACTTC
CASKPGEGGEQYF
>TRBJ2-7|.|TRBV18|many
TGTGCCAGCTCCCCTAACCAGGACAGCTCCTACGAGCAGTACTTC
CASSPNQDSSYEQYF
>TRBJ2-7|.|TRBV27|medium-sized
TGTGCCAGCAGTTTATCGGTGACGCAGATCTCCTACGAGCAGTACTTC
CASSLSVTQISYEQYF
>TRBJ1-2|TRBD1|TRBV25-1|many
TGTGCCAGCAGTCCCGGACAGGGAAGGAATGGCTACACCTTC
CASSPGQGRNGYTF
>TRBJ2-7|.|TRBV28|many
TGTGCCAGCAGTTTGACCGGGACATCGAGCGACGAGCAGTACTTC
CASSLTGTSSDEQYF
>TRBJ1-3|.|TRBV2|few
TGTGCCAGCAGTGAAGGGGCAGGGGCCGGAAACACCATATATTTT
CASSEGAGAGNTIYF
>TRBJ2-6|.|TRBV5-4|many
TGTGCCAGCAGCTTGCCACGAGGTTCAGGGGCGCGGGGGGCCAACGTCCTGACTTTC
CASSLPRGSGARGANVLTF
>TRBJ1-1|.|TRBV28|.
TGTGCCAGCAGTTTGGTGGGGGGATTGAATAACACTGAAGCTTTCTTT
CASSLVGGLNNTEAFF
>TRBJ2-3|TRBD2|TRBV7-8|.
TGTGCCAGCAGCTTGACTAGCGGGAGACCCTTGATGTGGCAGTATTTT
CASSLTSGRPLMWQYF